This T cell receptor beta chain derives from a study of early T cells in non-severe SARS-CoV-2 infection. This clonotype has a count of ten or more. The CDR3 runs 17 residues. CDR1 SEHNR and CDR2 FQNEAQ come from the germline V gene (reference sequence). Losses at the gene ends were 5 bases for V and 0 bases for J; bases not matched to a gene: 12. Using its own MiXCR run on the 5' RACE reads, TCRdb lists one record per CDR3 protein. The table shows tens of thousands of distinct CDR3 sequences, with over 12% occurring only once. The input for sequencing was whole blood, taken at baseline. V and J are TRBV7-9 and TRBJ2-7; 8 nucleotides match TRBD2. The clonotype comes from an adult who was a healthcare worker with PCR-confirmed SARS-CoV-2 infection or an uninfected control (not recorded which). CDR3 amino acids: CASSPNPTSESSYEQYF. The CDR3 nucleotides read TGTGCCAGCAGCCCAAACCCGACTAGCGAAAGCTCCTACGAGCAGTACTTC. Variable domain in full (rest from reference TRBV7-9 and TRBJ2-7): DTGVSQNPRHKITKRGQNVTFRCDPISEHNRLYWYRQTLGQGPEFLTYFQNEAQLEKSRLLSDRFSAERPKGSFSTLEIQRTEQGDSAMYLCASSPNPTSESSYEQYFGPGTRLTVT.